The rows below give T cell receptor beta chains drawn from one sample of a study of blood T cell repertoires in COVID-19. Assay used: immunoSEQ multiplex PCR; TCRdb lists only in-frame clones, some missing. The table has about 33,000 clones, 84% seen once. The sequenced material came from peripheral blood. The origin of the receptors is a human donor in a cohort sampled during active COVID-19. CDR3s include the opening cysteine and the closing phenylalanine or tryptophan. D genes are given only for firm matches. Rows give clone size only sometimes, using once, few, many, or a class for an expanded clone.

>-|TRBV5-5|TRBD1|TRBJ1-5
TGTGCCAGCAGCTTTACCGGGACAGCCATAAGTAGCAATCAGCCCCAGCATTTT
CASSFTGTAISSNQPQHF
>once|TRBV2|-|TRBJ2-2
TGTGCCAGCAGCGCAATGGGGGCGGTCGGGGAGCTGTTTTTT
CASSAMGAVGELFF
>-|TRBV7-8|TRBD1|TRBJ2-7
TGTGCCAGCAGCTTAGGCCTTGACAGGGGCGACCCTACCTACGAGCAGTACTTC
CASSLGLDRGDPTYEQYF
>-|TRBV2|TRBD1|TRBJ1-2
TGTGCCAGCAGTGTAAACAGGGGGCTTTCCGGCTACACCTTC
CASSVNRGLSGYTF
>few|TRBV12-3/TRBV12-4|-|TRBJ1-6
TGTGCCAGCAGCCGGGTTCCGGATTCACCCCTCCACTTT
CASSRVPDSPLHF
>-|TRBV2|TRBD1|TRBJ2-3
TGTGCCAGCAGTGAAGGGACAGGTAGCACAGATACGCAGTATTTT
CASSEGTGSTDTQYF
>-|TRBV6-2/TRBV6-3|-|TRBJ1-5
TGTGCCAGCAGTTACTCTTGGAGGAGCAATCAGCCCCAGCATTTT
CASSYSWRSNQPQHF
>-|TRBV4-2|-|TRBJ2-2
TGTGCCAGCAGGAGGGCGGACACCGGGGAGCTGTTTTTT
CASRRADTGELFF
>-|TRBV2|TRBD1|TRBJ2-5
TGTGCCAGCAGTGGGCAAGGGACAGGGAGAGAGACCCAGTACTTC
CASSGQGTGRETQYF
>-|TRBV11-2|TRBD1|TRBJ2-7
TGTGCCAGCAGCCCGGGGGACAGGGTAAGCGAGCAGTACTTC
CASSPGDRVSEQYF
>-|TRBV12-3/TRBV12-4|TRBD1|TRBJ1-2
TGTGCCAGCAGGGAACAGGGGGTGAGGGGCTACACCTTC
CASREQGVRGYTF
>-|TRBV24-1|TRBD2|TRBJ2-1
TGTGCCACCAGTGATCCGAAAGCGGGGGAGTACAATGAGCAGTTCTTC
CATSDPKAGEYNEQFF
>-|TRBV3-1/TRBV3-2|-|TRBJ2-5
TGTGCCAGCAGCCAAGGAGAGGGTTCGGAGACCCAGTACTTC
CASSQGEGSETQYF
>-|TRBV2|-|TRBJ2-1
TGTGCCAGCAGGCCACTAGCTTCTGAGCAGTTCTTC
CASRPLASEQFF
>-|TRBV10-3|TRBD2|TRBJ2-1
TGTGCCATCAGTGACTCGGGGGGGGTATACAATGAGCAGTTCTTC
CAISDSGGVYNEQFF
>few|TRBV7-8|TRBD2|TRBJ2-7
TGTGCCAGCAGCTTAGCCTCCTCGGGACTAGCGTCGGCCTACGAGCAGTACTTC
CASSLASSGLASAYEQYF
>-|TRBV11-2|-|TRBJ2-5
TGTGCCAGCAGCTTCGGGGGGCTGACCGGGGAGACCCAGTACTTC
CASSFGGLTGETQYF
>-|TRBV10-3|TRBD1|TRBJ1-1
TGTGCCATCAGAGAACAGGGGTCCACTGAAGCTTTCTTT
CAIREQGSTEAFF
>-|TRBV5-1|TRBD1|TRBJ2-3
TGCGCCAGCAGCTTGGCCTTGGGACAGGGGAAGAGGAATACGCAGTATTTT
CASSLALGQGKRNTQYF
>-|TRBV5-1|TRBD1|TRBJ2-2
TGCGCCAGCAGCCTCCAGGGGGTAGACACCGGGGAGCTGTTTTTT
CASSLQGVDTGELFF
>-|TRBV5-5|TRBD1|TRBJ2-7
TGTGCCAGCAGCCCGATTTGGGACAGGGCCTCCTACGAGCAGTACTTC
CASSPIWDRASYEQYF
>-|TRBV10-3|-|TRBJ2-1
TGTGCCATCAGTGAGACTACTCAGGGCTGGGGGCAGTTCTTC
CAISETTQGWGQFF
>-|TRBV4-2|-|TRBJ1-3
TGTGCCAGCAGCCAAGACAGGTCAACACCGGGAAACACCATATATTTT
CASSQDRSTPGNTIYF
>-|TRBV9|TRBD1|TRBJ2-3
TGTGCCAGCAGCGCCCAAGGGACAGGGGACACAGATACGCAGTATTTT
CASSAQGTGDTDTQYF